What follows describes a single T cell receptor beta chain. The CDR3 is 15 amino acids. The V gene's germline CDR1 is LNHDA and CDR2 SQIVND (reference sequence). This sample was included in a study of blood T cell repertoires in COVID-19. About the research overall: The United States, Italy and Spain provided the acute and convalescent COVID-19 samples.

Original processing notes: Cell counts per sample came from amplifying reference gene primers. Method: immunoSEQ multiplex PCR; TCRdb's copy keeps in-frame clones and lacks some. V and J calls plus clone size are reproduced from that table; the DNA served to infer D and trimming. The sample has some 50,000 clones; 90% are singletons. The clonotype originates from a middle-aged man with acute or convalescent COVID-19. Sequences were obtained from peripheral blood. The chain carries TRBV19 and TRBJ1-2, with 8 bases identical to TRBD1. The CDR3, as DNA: TGTCCAGCCAAGGACAGGGCAAGTGTAAACTATGGCTACACCTTC. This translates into CPAKDRASVNYGYTF.